These 14 T cell receptor beta chains share one sample of origin, sequenced in a study of cytomegalovirus exposure and HLA in healthy donors. This PCR relied on a set of 60 Vbeta primers and 13 Jbeta primers. Produced via immunoSEQ multiplex PCR; TCRdb's table is partial and in-frame only. This table holds around 190,000 clones, roughly four fifths found once. Sequenced sample: PBMCs. Receptor source: a young man in good health and CMV-seronegative.

The sample holds a few counts of this clone. The chain combines TRBV4-1 with TRBJ2-1; 13 positions agree with TRBD2. The V segment lost 3 bases and the J segment 0 bases; nucleotides outside the gene matches: 8. Germline assignment: CDR1 MGHRA and CDR2 YSYEKL. There are 19 residues in the CDR3. CDR3 bases: TGCGCCAGCAGCCACCTGGGACTAGCGGGGTCAAGCTCCTACAATGAGCAGTTCTTC. Its protein is CASSHLGLAGSSSYNEQFF.

In this sample, this clone turned up once. This chain links TRBV11-2 with TRBJ2-2, with a tentative D call TRBD2 (6 bases). CDR1 and CDR2 from the germline V gene are SGHAT and FQNNGV. V lost 6 bases to trimming and J lost 6 bases, with 17 bases between them. This CDR3 is built from 15 residues. CDR3 DNA sequence: TGTGCCAGCAGTCGGGGAGGAAGGGCCCCCGGGGAGCTGTTTTTT. It codes for CASSRGGRAPGELFF.

This chain connects TRBV11-2 to TRBJ1-2, with a tentative D call TRBD1 (5 bases). The V end lost 1 base, the J end lost 5 bases, and 14 bases lay between the germline ends. The CDR3 consists of 15 residues. CDR1 SGHAT and CDR2 FQNNGV come from the germline V gene. The CDR3 here is CASSLGEARGYGYTF. The CDR3 DNA follows: TGTGCCAGCAGCTTAGGAGAGGCTCGGGGGTATGGCTACACCTTC.

This clone has only one observation. The chain employs TRBV18 and TRBJ1-2, with a possible D match to TRBD1 (5 bases). Germline lookup yields CDR1 KGHSH and CDR2 LQKENI. CDR3 length equals 15 residues. V lost 2 bases to trimming and J lost 8 bases, with 18 bases between them. The CDR3 nucleotides are TGTGCCAGCTCACCAGACCTGACAGTCGGTGAAGGCTACACCTTC. It encodes CASSPDLTVGEGYTF.

With regard to this clone: The junction departs from the called germline gene at one end, perhaps through a read error. The rearrangement links TRBV7-7 to TRBJ2-2, with TRBD2 matching 8 bases. CDR1 and CDR2 (germline): SSHAT, FNYEAQ (reference sequence). The length of the CDR3 is 15 residues. The CDR3 DNA sequence: TGTGCTAGCAGCCAAGCGGGAGCGAACACCGGGGAGCTGTTTTTT. Protein product: CASSQAGANTGELFF.

J is TRBJ2-5 and V is TRBV14, with 12 bases matching TRBD2. V was clipped by 3 bases and J by 3 bases; unmatched bases: 8. Germline assignment: CDR1 SGHDN and CDR2 FVKESK. CDR3 length: 17 residues. The chain's CDR3 is CASSHRLAGVLKETQYF. The CDR3, as DNA: TGTGCCAGCAGCCACCGACTAGCGGGAGTCCTTAAAGAGACCCAGTACTTC.

This clone was found a few times. The V gene is TRBV5-1, the J gene TRBJ2-3; 10 bases are a match to TRBD2. Germline V gene lookup returns CDR1 SGHRS and CDR2 YFSETQ. The ends lost 4 bases at V and 3 bases at J; junction bases unmatched: 8. This CDR3 is built from 16 residues. The DNA for the CDR3 is TGCGCCAGCAGCCCCGTAGCGGGGGGTGGGACAGATACGCAGTATTTT. It translates to CASSPVAGGGTDTQYF.

The rearrangement uses TRBV4-1 and TRBJ1-4, with 10 nucleotides matching TRBD1. The CDR3 consists of 16 residues. V was pared by 2 bases and J by 14 bases, with 14 bases of the junction left unmatched. Germline V gives CDR1 MGHRA, CDR2 YSYEKL. The CDR3 nucleotides read TGCGCCAGCAGCCAACACTGGAACCGGGACAGGGGTTCGCTGTTTTTT. This translates into CASSQHWNRDRGSLFF.

This chain joins TRBV19 and TRBJ2-7, with 12 bases lining up with TRBD2. The junction had 18 bases not matched to a gene; V was cut back by 5 bases and J by 7 bases. Germline assignment: CDR1 LNHDA and CDR2 SQIVND (reference sequence). The CDR3 covers 18 residues. The CDR3 DNA follows: TGTGCCAGTAGTGCCCGACTGACTAGCGGGAGCCTATCGGGAGAGCAGTACTTC. This translates into CASSARLTSGSLSGEQYF.

V is TRBV7-9 and J is TRBJ1-5; TRBD1 aligns across 7 bases. The CDR3 totals 14 residues. CDR1 is SEHNR, CDR2 FQNEAQ, per germline (reference sequence). With V trimmed by 4 bases and J by 6 bases, 6 bases remained unmatched. The CDR3 nucleotides read TGTGCCAGCAGCTCCCCGGGACAGCCTCAGCCCCAGCATTTT. Residues: CASSSPGQPQPQHF.

The chain links TRBV27 to TRBJ2-2, with 9 bases lining up with TRBD2. Trimming cost V 3 bases and J 7 bases; bases outside gene matches: 6. Germline CDR1 and CDR2: MNHEY and SMNVEV (reference sequence). The CDR3 totals 15 residues. This CDR3 is CASSLAGTSHGELFF. The CDR3 coding sequence is TGTGCCAGCAGTTTGGCCGGGACTAGCCACGGGGAGCTGTTTTTT.

About this clone itself: One end of the junction does not line up with germline, which may come from a read error. This chain joins TRBV7-7 and TRBJ2-3; D ambiguous. CDR3 length equals 14 residues. Germline V CDR1 and CDR2: SSHAT, FNYEAQ (reference sequence). The CDR3 here is CASSLNIGTDTQYF. The CDR3 DNA follows: TGTGCTAGCAGCTTAAATATTGGCACAGATACGCAGTATTTT.

This chain uses TRBV5-6 with TRBJ2-3, with D perhaps matching TRBD2 (6 bases). V dropped 4 bases and J dropped 6 bases, with 24 bases sitting between them. Germline V gene sequence: CDR1 SGHDT, CDR2 YYEEEE. This CDR3 is 17 amino acids long. The CDR3 here is CASSIYSRGLVFDTQYF. The CDR3 nucleotides read TGTGCCAGCAGCATATATAGTAGGGGACTCGTTTTTGATACGCAGTATTTT.

The V call is TRBV29-1, the J call TRBJ2-1, with 13 bases aligning to TRBD2. The trim removed 8 bases at V and 8 bases at J, leaving 15 bases unmatched. Germline CDR1 SQVTM, CDR2 ANQGSEA. This CDR3 has 16 amino acids. Written as DNA, the CDR3 is TGCAGCACTTCCGGGACTAGCGGGATAGTCAATGATGAGCAGTTCTTC. Its translation is CSTSGTSGIVNDEQFF.